These T cell receptor beta chains were read from a single sample in a study of regulatory T cells in long-lasting Graves disease. TCRdb reprocessed the multiplex PCR reads with MiXCR, giving one entry per CDR3 protein. The sample lists about 440,000 distinct CDR3 sequences; just under 15% were seen once. These data were also filed under a second study, of T cells in Graves' hyperthyroidism and ophthalmopathy.

The source was peripheral blood mononuclear cells (PBMCs), collected at new diagnosis, from a patient treated with antithyroid drugs. The receptors come from a young woman with Graves disease. CDR3s include the opening cysteine and the closing phenylalanine or tryptophan. The order of the fields is clone size, D gene, CDR3 length, J gene, V gene, CDR3 DNA, CDR3 protein. The D gene is left open where the match is weak. The listing skips clone size in some rows; elsewhere it reads once, few, many or a size class.

clone_size: many
d_call: NA
cdr3_length: 15
j_call: TRBJ2-1
v_call: TRBV7-3
cdr3_nt: TGTGCCAGCAGCTTTCAAAGGGGGGGAGGCAATGAGCAGTTCTTC
cdr3_aa: CASSFQRGGGNEQFF

clone_size: NA
d_call: NA
cdr3_length: 13
j_call: TRBJ1-2
v_call: TRBV20-1
cdr3_nt: TGCAGTGCTAGAGATGAGGGGGTTGGTGGCTACACCTTC
cdr3_aa: CSARDEGVGGYTF

clone_size: few
d_call: TRBD1
cdr3_length: 16
j_call: TRBJ1-6
v_call: TRBV20-1
cdr3_nt: TGCAGTGCTAGAGATCTAGGGACAGATCCTAATTCACCCCTCCACTTT
cdr3_aa: CSARDLGTDPNSPLHF

clone_size: NA
d_call: TRBD2
cdr3_length: 15
j_call: TRBJ2-6
v_call: TRBV29-1
cdr3_nt: TGCAGCGTTGAAGCCCGGGGGGGGGGGGCCAACGTCCTGACTTTC
cdr3_aa: CSVEARGGGANVLTF

clone_size: many
d_call: NA
cdr3_length: 16
j_call: TRBJ1-6
v_call: TRBV7-2
cdr3_nt: TGTGCCAGCAGCTTAGAGGCGGGGAGTGGTAATTCACCCCTCCACTTT
cdr3_aa: CASSLEAGSGNSPLHF

clone_size: NA
d_call: NA
cdr3_length: 14
j_call: TRBJ2-5
v_call: TRBV5-1
cdr3_nt: TGCGCCAGCGGGACCAGGGGAACACAGGAGACCCAGTACTTC
cdr3_aa: CASGTRGTQETQYF

clone_size: many
d_call: NA
cdr3_length: 15
j_call: TRBJ2-7
v_call: TRBV27
cdr3_nt: TGTGCCAGCAGTTTAGAGACAGCGAGCTCCTACGAGCAGTACTTC
cdr3_aa: CASSLETASSYEQYF

clone_size: many
d_call: TRBD2
cdr3_length: 16
j_call: TRBJ2-1
v_call: TRBV5-1
cdr3_nt: TGCGCCAGCAGCTTGGCCTTGGCGGGAGGTTTGTGGGAGCAGTTCTTC
cdr3_aa: CASSLALAGGLWEQFF

clone_size: few
d_call: TRBD2
cdr3_length: 17
j_call: TRBJ2-1
v_call: TRBV4-1
cdr3_nt: TGCGCCAGCAGCCAGACCCAAAGGACTAGCGGATACAATGAGCAGTTCTTC
cdr3_aa: CASSQTQRTSGYNEQFF

clone_size: many
d_call: TRBD2
cdr3_length: 15
j_call: TRBJ2-1
v_call: TRBV7-3
cdr3_nt: TGTGCCAGCAGCTCGGTAGCGGGAGGCAGCAATGAGCAGTTCTTC
cdr3_aa: CASSSVAGGSNEQFF

clone_size: many
d_call: NA
cdr3_length: 16
j_call: TRBJ2-7
v_call: TRBV6-2/TRBV6-3
cdr3_nt: TGTGCCAGCAGTTACTCCATGGGGAATTTGTACTACGAGCAGTACTTC
cdr3_aa: CASSYSMGNLYYEQYF

clone_size: NA
d_call: NA
cdr3_length: 15
j_call: TRBJ2-1
v_call: TRBV11-3
cdr3_nt: TGTGCCAGCAGGCTCCGGGACATGACCTACAATGAGCAGTTCTTC
cdr3_aa: CASRLRDMTYNEQFF

clone_size: NA
d_call: NA
cdr3_length: 13
j_call: TRBJ2-3
v_call: TRBV9
cdr3_nt: TGTGCCAGCAGCGTTGGGGTCACAGATACGCAGTATTTT
cdr3_aa: CASSVGVTDTQYF

clone_size: many
d_call: NA
cdr3_length: 15
j_call: TRBJ1-5
v_call: TRBV6-1
cdr3_nt: TGTGCCTCCCAAGGGTCCCCAGGGGTGGATCAGCCCCAGCATTTT
cdr3_aa: CASQGSPGVDQPQHF

clone_size: many
d_call: TRBD2
cdr3_length: 18
j_call: TRBJ2-1
v_call: TRBV20-1
cdr3_nt: TGCAGTGCTAGAGAAAGCCGGACTAGCGGGATCGTGGAAGGAAAGCAGTTCTTC
cdr3_aa: CSARESRTSGIVEGKQFF

clone_size: many
d_call: NA
cdr3_length: 13
j_call: TRBJ1-2
v_call: TRBV6-1
cdr3_nt: TGTGCCAGCAGCGGACACGTTGAAAATGGCTACACCTTC
cdr3_aa: CASSGHVENGYTF

clone_size: many
d_call: TRBD2
cdr3_length: 18
j_call: TRBJ2-2
v_call: TRBV12-3/TRBV12-4
cdr3_nt: TGTGCCAGCAGTCATCATGGGACTAGCGGAATTAACACCGGGGAGCTGTTTTTT
cdr3_aa: CASSHHGTSGINTGELFF

clone_size: few
d_call: TRBD1
cdr3_length: 17
j_call: TRBJ2-5
v_call: TRBV7-8
cdr3_nt: TGTGCCAGCAGACCCGAGACCCACAGGGGTCCTAAAGAGACCCAGTACTTC
cdr3_aa: CASRPETHRGPKETQYF

clone_size: NA
d_call: NA
cdr3_length: 17
j_call: TRBJ2-3
v_call: TRBV11-2
cdr3_nt: TGTGCCAGCACCGGGGCGGCAGTTCACGCTATAACAGATACGCAGTATTTT
cdr3_aa: CASTGAAVHAITDTQYF

clone_size: NA
d_call: TRBD2
cdr3_length: 19
j_call: TRBJ2-5
v_call: TRBV12-3/TRBV12-4
cdr3_nt: TGTGCCAGCAGCGATGGGACTAGCGGGAGAGGATGGGTACCGGAGACCCAGTACTTC
cdr3_aa: CASSDGTSGRGWVPETQYF

clone_size: many
d_call: NA
cdr3_length: 17
j_call: TRBJ1-5
v_call: TRBV6-1
cdr3_nt: TGTGCCAGCAGAGCCGGGACACGCGAAGATAGCAATCAGCCCCAGCATTTT
cdr3_aa: CASRAGTREDSNQPQHF

clone_size: few
d_call: NA
cdr3_length: 15
j_call: TRBJ1-5
v_call: TRBV27
cdr3_nt: TGTGCCAGCAGTTTGGGATTCAGGGACGGTCAGCCCCAGCATTTT
cdr3_aa: CASSLGFRDGQPQHF

clone_size: many
d_call: NA
cdr3_length: 12
j_call: TRBJ2-5
v_call: TRBV25-1
cdr3_nt: TGTGCCAGCTCAAGAAGCTCGGAGACCCAGTACTTC
cdr3_aa: CASSRSSETQYF

clone_size: NA
d_call: NA
cdr3_length: 14
j_call: TRBJ2-5
v_call: TRBV11-3
cdr3_nt: TGTGCCAGCAGAACCGGGCCCACGGGGGAGACCCAGTACTTC
cdr3_aa: CASRTGPTGETQYF

clone_size: NA
d_call: TRBD2
cdr3_length: 17
j_call: TRBJ2-2
v_call: TRBV24-1
cdr3_nt: TGTGCCACCAGTGATTTAATGACTAGCGCGAACACCGGGGAGCTGTTTTTT
cdr3_aa: CATSDLMTSANTGELFF

clone_size: many
d_call: TRBD2
cdr3_length: 12
j_call: TRBJ2-3
v_call: TRBV2
cdr3_nt: TGTGCCGGGACTAGCGGGCCAGATACGCAGTATTTT
cdr3_aa: CAGTSGPDTQYF

clone_size: few
d_call: NA
cdr3_length: 16
j_call: TRBJ2-5
v_call: TRBV18
cdr3_nt: TGTGCCAGCTCCCCCAACGGCCAATCGTACCAAGAGACCCAGTACTTC
cdr3_aa: CASSPNGQSYQETQYF

clone_size: few
d_call: TRBD2
cdr3_length: 16
j_call: TRBJ2-2
v_call: TRBV28
cdr3_nt: TGTGCCAGCACCACCGGGGGGGTTGGCCGGTCCGGGGAGCTGTTTTTT
cdr3_aa: CASTTGGVGRSGELFF

clone_size: many
d_call: TRBD2
cdr3_length: 16
j_call: TRBJ2-7
v_call: TRBV27
cdr3_nt: TGTGCCAGCAGTTCCCGACCGGGACTAGCGGGATACGAGCAGTACTTC
cdr3_aa: CASSSRPGLAGYEQYF

clone_size: many
d_call: NA
cdr3_length: 18
j_call: TRBJ2-7
v_call: TRBV20-1
cdr3_nt: TGCAGTGCTAGAGATCTCTTTAGCGTCCGGGAGTGGTCCTACGAGCAGTACTTC
cdr3_aa: CSARDLFSVREWSYEQYF

clone_size: few
d_call: TRBD1
cdr3_length: 15
j_call: TRBJ2-5
v_call: TRBV7-9
cdr3_nt: TGTGCCAGCAGCTTAGCGGGACAGGGGCTCGAGACCCAGTACTTC
cdr3_aa: CASSLAGQGLETQYF

clone_size: many
d_call: NA
cdr3_length: 16
j_call: TRBJ2-1
v_call: TRBV11-2
cdr3_nt: TGTGCCAGCAGCTTAGATGGCGCTAGCGCGCCCTCTGAGCAGTTCTTC
cdr3_aa: CASSLDGASAPSEQFF

clone_size: few
d_call: NA
cdr3_length: 15
j_call: TRBJ1-2
v_call: TRBV27
cdr3_nt: TGTGCCAGCAGTTTTTTGGGGCGGGCTAACTATGGCTACACCTTC
cdr3_aa: CASSFLGRANYGYTF

clone_size: few
d_call: NA
cdr3_length: 13
j_call: TRBJ1-1
v_call: TRBV19
cdr3_nt: TGTGCCAGTACAAAACAGGATATCACTGAAGCTTTCTTT
cdr3_aa: CASTKQDITEAFF

clone_size: NA
d_call: NA
cdr3_length: 14
j_call: TRBJ2-7
v_call: TRBV12-3/TRBV12-4
cdr3_nt: TGTGCCAGCAGCGTCGGGGGAGGGGGAAAGGAGCAGTACTTC
cdr3_aa: CASSVGGGGKEQYF

clone_size: once
d_call: NA
cdr3_length: 14
j_call: TRBJ2-7
v_call: TRBV19
cdr3_nt: TGTGCCAGTAGTATTCAGGGGTTAAAAACTGGGCAGTACTTC
cdr3_aa: CASSIQGLKTGQYF

clone_size: many
d_call: NA
cdr3_length: 16
j_call: TRBJ2-1
v_call: TRBV7-9
cdr3_nt: TGTGCCAGCAGCTCCCAAGGGGTGGTCCACTACAATGAGCAGTTCTTC
cdr3_aa: CASSSQGVVHYNEQFF

clone_size: many
d_call: TRBD1
cdr3_length: 11
j_call: TRBJ2-7
v_call: TRBV20-1
cdr3_nt: TGCAGTGGAGACAGGGTCTACGAGCAGTACTTC
cdr3_aa: CSGDRVYEQYF

clone_size: NA
d_call: TRBD1
cdr3_length: 14
j_call: TRBJ1-1
v_call: TRBV5-5
cdr3_nt: TGTGCCAGCAGCCTAGACAGGGAGATGACTGAAGCTTTCTTT
cdr3_aa: CASSLDREMTEAFF

clone_size: many
d_call: NA
cdr3_length: 12
j_call: TRBJ2-1
v_call: TRBV9
cdr3_nt: TGTGCCAGCAGCGTAGAGTCGACTGAGCAGTTCTTC
cdr3_aa: CASSVESTEQFF

clone_size: few
d_call: TRBD1
cdr3_length: 12
j_call: TRBJ1-4
v_call: TRBV27
cdr3_nt: TGTGCCAGCAGCCTAGAGGGACAGATACTGTTTTTT
cdr3_aa: CASSLEGQILFF

clone_size: many
d_call: NA
cdr3_length: 15
j_call: TRBJ2-1
v_call: TRBV12-3/TRBV12-4
cdr3_nt: TGTGCCAGCAATGCTCCGGGACGAGTCTACAATGAGCAGTTCTTC
cdr3_aa: CASNAPGRVYNEQFF

clone_size: NA
d_call: NA
cdr3_length: 16
j_call: TRBJ1-4
v_call: TRBV5-1
cdr3_nt: TGCGCCAGCAGCTTGGGAGGGGCAGCAACTAATGAAAAACTGTTTTTT
cdr3_aa: CASSLGGAATNEKLFF

clone_size: NA
d_call: NA
cdr3_length: 15
j_call: TRBJ2-2
v_call: TRBV3-1
cdr3_nt: TGTGCCAGCAGCCAAACAGGGTTCGGCACCGGGGAGCTGTTTTTT
cdr3_aa: CASSQTGFGTGELFF

clone_size: many
d_call: TRBD2
cdr3_length: 15
j_call: TRBJ2-7
v_call: TRBV7-2
cdr3_nt: TGTGCCAGCAGCGGAGGACTAGCGGGAATCTACGAGCAGTACTTC
cdr3_aa: CASSGGLAGIYEQYF

clone_size: many
d_call: TRBD2
cdr3_length: 15
j_call: TRBJ2-3
v_call: TRBV30
cdr3_nt: TGTGCCTGGAGTTCCACGCCCGGGAGGGGAGATACGCAGTATTTT
cdr3_aa: CAWSSTPGRGDTQYF

clone_size: NA
d_call: NA
cdr3_length: 11
j_call: TRBJ2-2
v_call: TRBV5-1
cdr3_nt: TGCGCCAGCAGCCAGTCCGGGGAGCTGTTTTTT
cdr3_aa: CASSQSGELFF

clone_size: few
d_call: NA
cdr3_length: 13
j_call: TRBJ1-2
v_call: TRBV28
cdr3_nt: TGTGCCAGCGGAAGTCTTACGGGCTATGGCTACACCTTC
cdr3_aa: CASGSLTGYGYTF